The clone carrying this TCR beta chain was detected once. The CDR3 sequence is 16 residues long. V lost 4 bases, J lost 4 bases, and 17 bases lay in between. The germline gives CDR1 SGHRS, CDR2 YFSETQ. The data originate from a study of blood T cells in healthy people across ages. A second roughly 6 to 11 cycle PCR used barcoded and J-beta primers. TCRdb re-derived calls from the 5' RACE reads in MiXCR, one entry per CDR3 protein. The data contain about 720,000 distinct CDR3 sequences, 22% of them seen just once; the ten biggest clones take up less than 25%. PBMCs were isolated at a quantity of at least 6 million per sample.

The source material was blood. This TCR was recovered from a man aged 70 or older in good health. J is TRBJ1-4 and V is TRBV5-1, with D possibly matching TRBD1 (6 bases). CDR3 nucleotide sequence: TGCGCCAGCAGCCCCTTCGACAGGTTTCTTAATGAAAAACTGTTTTTT. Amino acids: CASSPFDRFLNEKLFF.